A single sample gave rise to the 6 T cell receptor beta chains below, sequenced in a study of cytomegalovirus exposure and HLA in healthy donors. The study ran its PCR with 60 Vbeta and 13 Jbeta primers. Produced via immunoSEQ multiplex PCR; TCRdb's table is partial and in-frame only. The sample consists of more than 110,000 clones, about 80% of them appearing once. The sample taken for sequencing was PBMCs. These receptors all come from a man aged 40-50 years in good health and CMV-seropositive.

The V gene is TRBV18, the J gene TRBJ1-4; no clear D gene. Germline CDR1 reads KGHSH; CDR2 reads LQKENI. The CDR3 loop spans 15 amino acids. V was clipped by 4 bases and J by 0 bases, with 9 bases between them. DNA for the CDR3: TGTGCCAGCTCACGATCAACGGCAACTAATGAAAAACTGTTTTTT. Protein sequence: CASSRSTATNEKLFF.

V is TRBV7-2 and J is TRBJ2-7; 8 bases line up with TRBD1. The CDR3 has 14 residues. Trimming removed 3 bases from V and 4 bases from J; junction bases left unmatched: 5. The germline V gene has CDR1 SGHTA and CDR2 FQGNSA. CDR3 sequence: CASSFGDRLYEQYF. The CDR3 bases are TGTGCCAGCAGCTTCGGGGACAGGTTATACGAGCAGTACTTC.

This chain connects TRBV27 to TRBJ1-1; 7 bases match TRBD1. CDR1 and CDR2 from the germline V gene are MNHEY and SMNVEV (reference sequence). Trimming took 3 bases from V and 4 from J; bases not matched to a gene: 5. CDR3 length: 14 amino acids. The CDR3: CASSLRQGGTEAFF. In DNA, the CDR3 is TGTGCCAGCAGTTTGAGGCAGGGGGGCACTGAAGCTTTCTTT.

The chain joins TRBV5-1 to TRBJ2-3, with D maybe TRBD2 (6 bases). The CDR3 length is 15 residues. V lost 0 bases to trimming and J lost 8 bases, with 16 bases between them. In germline, CDR1 is SGHRS, CDR2 YFSETQ. In nucleotides, the CDR3 is TGCGCCAGCAGCTTGGTCGGGAGCCTCACCGGTACGCAGTATTTT. Translated, it gives CASSLVGSLTGTQYF.

The chain links TRBV6-5 to TRBJ2-1, with D tentatively TRBD1 (6 bases). The V gene lost 6 bases and the J gene lost 2 bases, with 14 bases spanning the gap. Germline CDR1 MNHEY, CDR2 SVGAGI. CDR3 length: 15 amino acids. In DNA form, the CDR3 reads TGTGCCAGCAGCAGGGACATGCGACCCTACAATGAGCAGTTCTTC. It encodes CASSRDMRPYNEQFF.

The rearrangement uses TRBV4-1 and TRBJ2-1, with D perhaps matching TRBD2 (5 bases). The CDR3 runs 14 residues. The germline V and J ends were trimmed by 0 bases and 10 bases, with 13 bases remaining between them. Germline values: CDR1 MGHRA, CDR2 YSYEKL. CDR3 DNA: TGCGCCAGCAGCCAAGAGAGGGCAGCAGGAGAGCAGTTCTTC. It yields the protein CASSQERAAGEQFF.